This TCR beta chain was found in a study of PD-L1 blockade in urothelial cancer. General study results and limits: A below-median TCR clonality in blood before treatment predicted better survival.

Time point indicated: pretreatment peripheral blood. Points on this clone: What it binds is not known.

The protocol was immunoSEQ multiplex PCR, while the TCRdb copy is restricted to in-frame clones and leaves out a portion. Of tens of thousands of clones listed, about 83% are singletons. V lost 6 bases, J lost 6 bases, and 13 bases stayed unmatched. Germline-derived CDR1 and CDR2 are MNHNY and SVGAGI (reference sequence). CDR3 length equals 15 residues. The source is a woman in her fifties or sixties with urothelial cancer. Here the sequenced sample was PBMCs, taken around atezolizumab (anti-PD-L1) treatment. The gene calls are TRBV6-6 and TRBJ2-7; 8 nucleotides line up with TRBD2. The CDR3 spells CASSPGGSGGGEQYF. CDR3 DNA sequence: TGTGCCAGCAGCCCCGGGGGGAGCGGGGGTGGCGAGCAGTACTTC.